These 20 T cell receptor beta chains share one sample of origin, sequenced in a study of cytomegalovirus exposure and HLA in healthy donors. 13 Jbeta primers and 60 Vbeta primers were used for the PCR. Measured with immunoSEQ multiplex PCR; TCRdb has only the in-frame clones, and not every one. The sample has around 99,000 clones, roughly 80% seen once. Material: PBMCs. These receptor sequences come from a man aged 40-49 years in good health and CMV-seronegative.

The rearrangement uses TRBV19 and TRBJ2-2; 12 nucleotides match TRBD1. Germline CDR1 is LNHDA and CDR2 is SQIVND (reference sequence). The CDR3 length is 17 residues. Losses at the gene ends were 7 bases for V and 7 bases for J; bases not matched to a gene: 13. CDR3 region: CASTQVPGQGAFGELFF. Here the CDR3 DNA reads TGTGCCAGTACTCAGGTCCCGGGACAGGGGGCTTTCGGGGAGCTGTTTTTT. The full variable domain, rest sourced from reference TRBV19 and TRBJ2-2, is DGGITQSPKYLFRKEGQNVTLSCEQNLNHDAMYWYRQDPGQGLRLIYYSQIVNDFQKGDIAEGYSVSREKKESFPLTVTSAQKNPTAFYLCASTQVPGQGAFGELFFGEGSRLTVL.

The V gene is TRBV6-1, the J gene TRBJ1-5; no clear D gene. Germline assignment: CDR1 MNHNS and CDR2 SASEGT. The CDR3 runs to 13 residues. V was clipped by 4 bases and J by 7 bases, with 11 bases between them. As DNA, the CDR3 is TGTGCCAGCAGTGGCGGGGTGAGCCAGCCCCAGCATTTT. It codes for CASSGGVSQPQHF.

The chain carries TRBV29-1 and TRBJ2-7; 11 bases align to TRBD2. With V trimmed by 7 bases and J by 3 bases, 5 bases remained unmatched. The germline V gene has CDR1 SQVTM and CDR2 ANQGSEA. The CDR3 sequence is 13 residues long. For the CDR3, the DNA is TGCAGCGCTAGCGGGAGGCTCTACTACGAGCAGTACTTC. It is translated as CSASGRLYYEQYF.

The table lists this clone with a few counts. This chain uses TRBV5-1 with TRBJ2-5; weak D call: TRBD1 (5 bases). Germline V gene lookup returns CDR1 SGHRS and CDR2 YFSETQ. Trimming pared 5 bases from V and 5 bases from J, leaving 19 bases between. The CDR3 runs 15 residues. The CDR3 nucleotides are TGCGCCAGCAGGCCGTCTTTGACAGCCCGGGAGACCCAGTACTTC. Its protein product is CASRPSLTARETQYF.

This clone was seen only a few times. This chain uses TRBV7-9 with TRBJ2-7, with TRBD1 matching over 10 bases. Germline-derived CDR1 and CDR2 are SEHNR and FQNEAQ (reference sequence). The CDR3 loop spans 16 amino acids. Germline trimming cut 3 bases from V and 1 base from J; bases unmatched to any gene: 6. Written as DNA, the CDR3 is TGTGCCAGCAGCTTCGGGACAGGGGAGAGATCCTACGAGCAGTACTTC. Protein product: CASSFGTGERSYEQYF.

J is TRBJ2-7 and V is TRBV7-2; 9 bases fit TRBD1. Germline values: CDR1 SGHTA, CDR2 FQGNSA. V lost 4 bases to trimming and J lost 7 bases; unmatched junction nucleotides: 11. The CDR3 spans 15 residues. CDR3 nucleotides: TGTGCCAGCAGCTGGGAGGACAGGGGATCGGGGGAGCAGTACTTC. As protein: CASSWEDRGSGEQYF.

The CDR3 protein is CAIGQAGYEQYF. In DNA form, the CDR3 reads TGTGCCATTGGGCAGGCGGGGTACGAGCAGTACTTC. This chain connects TRBV10-3 to TRBJ2-7, with D perhaps TRBD2 (6 bases). This CDR3 spans 12 amino acids. Trimming stripped 9 bases from V and 4 bases from J, with 13 bases between. Germline loops: CDR1 ENHRY, CDR2 SYGVKD.

This clone was picked up a small number of times. The chain has TRBV5-6 and TRBJ2-4; D is ambiguous. Germline V CDR1 and CDR2: SGHDT, YYEEEE. The CDR3 has 15 residues. Trimming shortened V by 2 bases and J by 2 bases, and 11 bases separated the two germline ends. CDR3 nucleotides: TGTGCCAGCAGCTTTGGATCAGGTTCCAAAAACATTCAGTACTTC. Residues: CASSFGSGSKNIQYF.

V is TRBV7-2 and J is TRBJ2-7; TRBD2 matches at 9 bases. Germline CDR1 SGHTA, CDR2 FQGNSA. V trimming: 5 bases; J trimming: 13 bases; junction bases outside the gene matches: 9. The CDR3 runs 12 residues. For the CDR3, the DNA is TGTGCCAGCAGCACCCAGACTAGCGGATTCTACTTC. This translates into CASSTQTSGFYF.

As for this clone: This specimen includes other DNA sequences encoding the same CDR3. The V and J genes are TRBV5-4 and TRBJ2-7, with TRBD1 matching 9 bases. The CDR3 spans 14 residues. Germline V gene data show CDR1 as SGHNT and CDR2 as YYREEE (reference sequence). V shed 4 bases and J 7 bases; nucleotides not matched to a gene: 9. In DNA form, the CDR3 reads TGTGCCAGCAGCGGCGGGACAGGGCTCTATGAGCAGTACTTC. This translates into CASSGGTGLYEQYF.

This clone was counted only a few times. The chain uses TRBV30 and TRBJ1-3; 12 nucleotides line up with TRBD1. Germline V gives CDR1 GTSNPN, CDR2 SVGIG (reference sequence). The CDR3 spans 15 residues. The V segment lost 1 base and the J segment 3 bases; nucleotides outside the gene matches: 1. The CDR3 nucleotides read TGTGCCTGGAGTGGGGACAGGGGGCTTGGAAACACCATATATTTT. This translates into CAWSGDRGLGNTIYF.

V usage is TRBV28 and J usage is TRBJ2-3, with D unresolved. The CDR3 extends over 14 amino acids. Germline values: CDR1 MDHEN, CDR2 SYDVKM. V was shortened by 5 bases and J by 8 bases, with 17 bases between the two germline ends. The CDR3 nucleotides are TGTGCCAGCAGTCCTGGGCGAAGATTGGGTACGCAGTATTTT. This encodes CASSPGRRLGTQYF.

The chain has TRBV29-1 and TRBJ2-6, with D possibly TRBD1 on 6 matching bases. V was trimmed by 7 bases and J by 0 bases, leaving 13 bases between them. The CDR3 runs to 15 residues. The germline gives CDR1 SQVTM, CDR2 ANQGSEA. The CDR3 bases are TGCAGCGCTTGGACAGCAGACTCTGGGGCCAACGTCCTGACTTTC. Amino acid sequence: CSAWTADSGANVLTF. Variable domain in full (rest from reference TRBV29-1 and TRBJ2-6): SAVISQKPSRDICQRGTSLTIQCQVDSQVTMMFWYRQQPGQSLTLIATANQGSEATYESGFVIDKFPISRPNLTFSTLTVSNMSPEDSSIYLCSAWTADSGANVLTFGAGSRLTVL.

The rearrangement links TRBV9 to TRBJ2-1, with 7 bases that match TRBD2. The CDR3 sequence is 16 residues long. V lost 0 bases to trimming and J lost 7 bases; unmatched junction nucleotides: 10. In germline, CDR1 is SGDLS, CDR2 YYNGEE. DNA for the CDR3: TGTGCCAGCAGCGTAGTTGGGACTACCGGGCGGAATGAGCAGTTCTTC. It yields the protein CASSVVGTTGRNEQFF.

The V and J genes are TRBV11-2 and TRBJ1-5, with D maybe TRBD1 (6 bases). Germline CDR1 is SGHAT and CDR2 is FQNNGV. This CDR3 has 16 amino acids. V lost 4 bases and J lost 4, with 17 bases in between. CDR3 in amino acids: CASSSQTGGPNQPQHF. In DNA, the CDR3 is TGTGCCAGCAGCTCTCAAACGGGGGGCCCTAATCAGCCCCAGCATTTT. The full variable domain, completed using reference TRBV11-2 and TRBJ1-5, is EAGVAQSPRYKIIEKRQSVAFWCNPISGHATLYWYQQILGQGPKLLIQFQNNGVVDDSQLPKDRFSAERLKGVDSTLKIQPAKLEDSAVYLCASSSQTGGPNQPQHFGDGTRLSIL.

V usage is TRBV19 and J usage is TRBJ2-3, with 10 bases identical to TRBD1. V lost 5 bases to trimming and J lost 0 bases; unmatched junction nucleotides: 5. Per germline, CDR1 LNHDA and CDR2 SQIVND (reference sequence). The CDR3 is 16 amino acids. CDR3 coding DNA: TGTGCCAGTAGTTTCCGGGGACAGGGGAGCACAGATACGCAGTATTTT. Translated, it gives CASSFRGQGSTDTQYF.

There are a few counts of this clone. The chain has TRBV19 and TRBJ2-7, with 9 bases identical to TRBD1. The CDR3 runs to 12 residues. V was clipped by 10 bases and J by 4 bases; unmatched bases: 5. Per germline, CDR1 LNHDA and CDR2 SQIVND (reference sequence). The CDR3 spells CATQGALYEQYF. CDR3 sequence (DNA): TGTGCCACACAGGGGGCGTTGTACGAGCAGTACTTC.

This chain uses TRBV27 with TRBJ1-5, with D possibly TRBD1 on 5 matching bases. V lost 3 bases and J lost 2, with 8 bases in between. Germline-derived CDR1 and CDR2 are MNHEY and SMNVEV (reference sequence). This CDR3 is 14 amino acids long. DNA of the CDR3: TGTGCCAGCAGTTTGGGAGGGGGCAATCAGCCCCAGCATTTT. Amino acids: CASSLGGGNQPQHF.

This clone was counted a few times. This rearrangement joins TRBV7-9 to TRBJ1-2; no clear D gene. Looked up from germline, CDR1 is SEHNR and CDR2 is FQNEAQ (reference sequence). CDR3 length equals 12 residues. Trimming shortened V by 3 bases and J by 2 bases, and 4 bases separated the two germline ends. CDR3 DNA sequence: TGTGCCAGCAGCTTTCAGAACTATGGCTACACCTTC. It is translated as CASSFQNYGYTF.

The chain recombines TRBV5-4 with TRBJ2-1; unclear D gene. Germline CDR1 reads SGHNT; CDR2 reads YYREEE (reference sequence). The CDR3 has 14 residues. V lost 4 bases, J lost 5 bases, and 13 bases lay in between. CDR3 nucleotide sequence: TGTGCCAGCAGCCCGAACCACTTAGACAATGAGCAGTTCTTC. As protein: CASSPNHLDNEQFF. Variable domain in full (rest from reference TRBV5-4 and TRBJ2-1): ETGVTQSPTHLIKTRGQQVTLRCSSQSGHNTVSWYQQALGQGPQFIFQYYREEENGRGNFPPRFSGLQFPNYSSELNVNALELDDSALYLCASSPNHLDNEQFFGPGTRLTVL.